This T cell receptor beta chain emerged from a study of cytomegalovirus exposure and HLA in healthy donors. The V and J ends lost 6 bases and 0 bases respectively, with 17 bases between them. There are 16 residues in the CDR3. The germline V gene has CDR1 MNHEY and CDR2 SMNVEV (reference sequence). Repertoires were generated with immunoSEQ multiplex PCR, while TCRdb's copy carries only in-frame clones and drops some. This table has roughly 200,000 clones, more than 75% appearing once. The V and J genes are TRBV27 and TRBJ1-1, with D possibly matching TRBD1 (5 bases). The sequenced material came from PBMCs. This receptor was identified in a man aged 25 to 45 in good health and CMV-seropositive. CDR3 residues: CASRRGTLDMNTEAFF. The CDR3 region has the DNA TGTGCCAGCAGGCGCGGGACTTTGGATATGAACACTGAAGCTTTCTTT.